The rows below give T cell receptor beta chains drawn from one sample of a study of T cell responses to AZD1222 COVID-19 vaccine. Here immunoSEQ multiplex PCR was the method, and the copy in TCRdb shows in-frame clones only, minus some. The sample lists tens of thousands of clones; around 90% were seen once. The sequencing here drew on peripheral blood, taken on day 0 of AZD1222 vaccination. These receptor sequences come from an adult in good health. Each CDR3 is given with its conserved first and last residue. Each record gives: clone size, V gene, D gene, J gene, CDR3 protein, CDR3 DNA. A D gene is named only where the DNA matches it firmly. Rows give clone size only sometimes, using once, few, many, or a class for an expanded clone.

-	TRBV5-5	-	TRBJ2-5	CASSYEQAYQETQYF	TGTGCCAGCAGCTACGAGCAGGCGTACCAAGAGACCCAGTACTTC
-	TRBV27	-	TRBJ1-2	CASSLLRGDNYGYTF	TGTGCCAGCAGTTTACTGCGCGGAGATAACTATGGCTACACCTTC
-	TRBV28	-	TRBJ1-5	CASSLAGVSNQPQHF	TGTGCCAGCAGTTTGGCAGGAGTTAGCAATCAGCCCCAGCATTTT
-	TRBV28	-	TRBJ2-1	CASSHDAQGGNEQFF	TGTGCCAGCAGTCATGACGCCCAGGGAGGTAATGAGCAGTTCTTC
-	TRBV19	TRBD1	TRBJ1-6	CASREDRVNSPLHF	TGTGCCAGTAGGGAAGACAGGGTAAATTCACCCCTCCACTTT
-	TRBV6-5	TRBD2	TRBJ2-7	CASSWQRDSYEQYF	TGTGCCAGCTCATGGCAGCGGGACTCCTACGAGCAGTACTTC
-	TRBV7-8	-	TRBJ1-1	CASSLARVKGTEAFF	TGTGCCAGCAGCTTAGCGAGGGTCAAGGGCACTGAAGCTTTCTTT
-	TRBV3-1/TRBV3-2	-	TRBJ2-3	CASSYTSSTDTQYF	TGTGCCAGCAGCTACACCTCTAGCACAGATACGCAGTATTTT
-	TRBV19	-	TRBJ1-5	CASSRGDNQPQHF	TGTGCCAGTAGTAGAGGAGATAATCAGCCCCAGCATTTT
-	TRBV27	-	TRBJ1-5	CASSSRTFGGPQHF	TGTGCCAGCAGTTCTAGGACCTTCGGGGGGCCCCAGCATTTT
-	TRBV7-9	TRBD1	TRBJ1-1	CASSSSSTGSGTEAFF	TGTGCCAGCAGCTCTTCGTCGACAGGGTCAGGGACTGAAGCTTTCTTT
-	TRBV3-1/TRBV3-2	-	TRBJ1-2	CASSPGAASYGYTF	TGTGCCAGCAGCCCAGGTGCGGCAAGCTATGGCTACACCTTC
-	TRBV20-1	-	TRBJ1-3	CSASRGGGNTIYF	TGCAGTGCTAGTAGGGGAGGAGGAAACACCATATATTTT
-	TRBV27	-	TRBJ2-1	CAIGDLNGNEQFF	TGTGCCATCGGGGACCTCAACGGGAATGAGCAGTTCTTC
-	TRBV7-9	TRBD1	TRBJ2-1	CASRSRQGSYNEQFF	TGTGCCAGCAGATCACGACAGGGCTCCTACAATGAGCAGTTCTTC
-	TRBV11-2	TRBD2	TRBJ2-3	CASSLTSGSLDTQYF	TGTGCCAGCAGCTTAACCAGCGGGAGTCTAGATACGCAGTATTTT
-	TRBV30	-	TRBJ1-5	CAWCVGGMGQPQHF	TGTGCCTGGTGTGTAGGAGGGATGGGCCAGCCCCAGCATTTT
once	TRBV6-4	-	TRBJ2-1	CASSEGANNEQFF	TGTGCCAGCAGTGAAGGCGCGAACAATGAGCAGTTCTTC
-	TRBV2	-	TRBJ1-3	CASSLTGADSGNTIYF	TGTGCCAGCAGTTTAACAGGTGCTGACTCTGGAAACACCATATATTTT
-	TRBV27	-	TRBJ2-2	CASSLSRLDGTGELFF	TGTGCCAGCAGTTTATCGCGACTAGATGGCACCGGGGAGCTGTTTTTT
-	TRBV6-1	-	TRBJ2-5	CASSEGRIPETQYF	TGTGCCAGCAGTGAAGGTCGGATTCCAGAGACCCAGTACTTC
-	TRBV7-2	-	TRBJ2-5	CASSNGGPRETQYF	TGTGCCAGCAGCAATGGAGGCCCTAGGGAGACCCAGTACTTC
once	TRBV19	-	TRBJ2-5	CASMGVGQHQETQYF	TGTGCCAGTATGGGTGTTGGGCAGCACCAAGAGACCCAGTACTTC
-	TRBV15	-	TRBJ2-3	CATSRAGRTQASTDTQYF	TGTGCCACCAGCAGAGCCGGGCGGACCCAAGCCTCCACAGATACGCAGTATTTT
-	TRBV29-1	TRBD1	TRBJ1-1	CSVERGSGGRTFF	TGCAGCGTTGAAAGGGGGTCAGGGGGCCGAACTTTCTTT
-	TRBV11-3	-	TRBJ1-6	CASSLAGSQNSPLHF	TGTGCCAGCAGCTTAGCGGGCAGTCAGAATTCACCCCTCCACTTT
-	TRBV18	-	TRBJ2-7	CASSLEDRYEQYF	TGTGCCAGCTCACTTGAGGATCGGTACGAGCAGTACTTC